This TCR beta chain was profiled in a study of early T cells in non-severe SARS-CoV-2 infection listed by TCRdb under 2021. Study-level background: Because TCR sequencing was done on bulk RNA from unsorted whole blood, the alpha and beta chains could not be paired. Overall study outcomes, separate from this receptor: VDJdb matching was skewed toward anti-spike CD8 responses and likely underestimated virus-specific expansions, missing private and CD4 specificities.

The germline V gene gives CDR1 as MNHNS and CDR2 as SASEGT. Deletion took 6 bases off V and 7 bases off J, with a span of 19 bases between the germline ends. Its CDR3 holds 15 amino acids, cysteine through phenylalanine. Of all the DNA, just the CDR3 is kept, 45 bases in frame from base 1. This was a case-control study nested in a cohort of healthcare workers in London, UK, who had nasopharyngeal swab PCR tests and blood samples taken every week. Healthcare workers were recruited between 23 and 31 March 2020, during the week of the UK lockdown, and were followed weekly for up to about 16 weeks. To prepare the library, 5' RACE was applied. The instrument was a NextSeq 500. Unique molecular identifiers were attached to individual cDNA molecules in the TCR library protocol so that sequencing error and PCR bias could be corrected. Both TCR alpha and beta chains were sequenced, and tight co-correlation was observed between alpha and beta sequence abundances in each sample. The original methods were these. Decombinator V4 was used to perform V gene, J gene and CDR3 annotation of TCR sequences. TCRs were defined as expanded if a significant change between any two time points was detected under a Poisson model with p below 0.0001. TCR abundances were normalised to the total number of TCRs sequenced in each sample and reported as counts per million. TRAV1-2 paired with TRAJ12, TRAJ20 or TRAJ33 defined MAIT TCRs, while TRAV10 paired with TRAJ18 defined iNKT TCRs. VDJdb, accessed 1 November 2021, was searched for CMV, EBV and SARS-CoV-2 annotated TCRs, with TCRs annotated for multiple antigens excluded. TCRdb passed the public sequencing reads through fastp at Q25 and MiXCR, retaining productive beta sequences. CDR3 protein sequences are deduplicated, and each keeps its most common genes and DNA. TCRdb assigned the V and J calls; the authors' analysis was not used. In this sample the table shows more than 80,000 distinct CDR3 sequences, roughly 17% of which occur a single time. The ten top clones hold roughly 1.3% of the sample.

About this clonotype itself: Its antigen is still unknown. No much larger clone is present one base from it, and per-base qualities are unavailable.

The sequence came from an adult who was a healthcare worker with PCR-confirmed SARS-CoV-2 infection or an uninfected control (not recorded which). Input material: whole blood. The chain couples TRBV6-1 to TRBJ2-1, with the D gene call left open. The CDR3 in this case is CASRARTSRVNEQFF. The DNA sequence reads TGTGCCAGCAGAGCGAGGACCAGCAGAGTTAATGAGCAGTTCTTC.